This T cell receptor beta chain was captured in a study of cytomegalovirus exposure and HLA in healthy donors. Points from the study as a whole: The study designated some 180 TCR beta chains cytomegalovirus-associated. The study dropped some indistinguishable V segments, TRBV6-2 and TRBV6-3 among them.

A note on this clone: Its antigen remains unknown.

The PCR made use of 60 Vbeta and 13 Jbeta primers. Measured with immunoSEQ multiplex PCR; TCRdb has only the in-frame clones, and not every one. The sample yields 90,000 to 140,000 clones, 75% to 85% seen once. Trimming removed 5 bases from V and 6 bases from J, with 5 bases in between. The CDR3 consists of 11 residues. Germline loops: CDR1 SEHNR, CDR2 FQNEAQ (reference sequence). Sequencing used PBMCs. The sequence came from a man between 25 and 39 years old in good health and CMV-seronegative. The V call is TRBV7-9, the J call TRBJ2-1; no clear D gene. CDR3: CASSPGNEQFF. Here the CDR3 DNA reads TGTGCCAGCAGCCCCGGCAATGAGCAGTTCTTC. The full variable domain, completed using reference TRBV7-9 and TRBJ2-1, is DTGVSQNPRHKITKRGQNVTFRCDPISEHNRLYWYRQTLGQGPEFLTYFQNEAQLEKSRLLSDRFSAERPKGSFSTLEIQRTEQGDSAMYLCASSPGNEQFFGPGTRLTVL.